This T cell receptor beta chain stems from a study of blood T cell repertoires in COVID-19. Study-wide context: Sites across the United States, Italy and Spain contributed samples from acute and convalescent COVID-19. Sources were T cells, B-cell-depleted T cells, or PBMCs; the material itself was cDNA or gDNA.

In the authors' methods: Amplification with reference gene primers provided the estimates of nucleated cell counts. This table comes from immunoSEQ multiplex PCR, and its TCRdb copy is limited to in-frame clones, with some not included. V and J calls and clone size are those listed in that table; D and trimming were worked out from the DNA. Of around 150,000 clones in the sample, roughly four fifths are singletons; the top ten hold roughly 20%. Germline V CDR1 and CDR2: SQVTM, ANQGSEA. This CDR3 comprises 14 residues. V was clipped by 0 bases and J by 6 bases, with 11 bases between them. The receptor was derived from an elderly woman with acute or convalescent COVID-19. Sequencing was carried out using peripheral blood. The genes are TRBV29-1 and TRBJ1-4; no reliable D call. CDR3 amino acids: CSVEDSGRDEKLFF. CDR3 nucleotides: TGCAGCGTTGAAGATTCGGGAAGAGATGAAAAACTGTTTTTT.